The present T cell receptor (beta chain) was sequenced within a study of blood T cell repertoires in COVID-19. Overall study: Sources were T cells, B-cell-depleted T cells, or PBMCs; the material itself was cDNA or gDNA.

Germline loops: CDR1 LGHDT, CDR2 YNNKEL (reference sequence). J lost 2 bases, V lost 1 base, and 18 bases had no gene match. This CDR3 is 20 amino acids long. Some clones are missing from TCRdb's copy, which holds only in-frame ones; the method was immunoSEQ multiplex PCR. The sample has 250,000 to 300,000 clones, 75% to 90% seen once. Study members were between roughly 18 and 89 years old and lived in fewer than 30 US regions. Self-reported history from a screening survey and questionnaire set each donor's cohort. The sample was PBMCs or T cells enriched from blood (not recorded which). J is TRBJ1-2 and V is TRBV3-1 (or the pseudogene TRBV3-2); 8 bases fit TRBD1. The clonotype originates from a woman between 45 and 60 years old who had recovered from COVID-19. DNA for the CDR3: TGTGCCAGCAGCCAAGGTGCGGTGAGACAGGGGTTAAGTCGGAACTATGGCTACACCTTC. Amino acids: CASSQGAVRQGLSRNYGYTF.